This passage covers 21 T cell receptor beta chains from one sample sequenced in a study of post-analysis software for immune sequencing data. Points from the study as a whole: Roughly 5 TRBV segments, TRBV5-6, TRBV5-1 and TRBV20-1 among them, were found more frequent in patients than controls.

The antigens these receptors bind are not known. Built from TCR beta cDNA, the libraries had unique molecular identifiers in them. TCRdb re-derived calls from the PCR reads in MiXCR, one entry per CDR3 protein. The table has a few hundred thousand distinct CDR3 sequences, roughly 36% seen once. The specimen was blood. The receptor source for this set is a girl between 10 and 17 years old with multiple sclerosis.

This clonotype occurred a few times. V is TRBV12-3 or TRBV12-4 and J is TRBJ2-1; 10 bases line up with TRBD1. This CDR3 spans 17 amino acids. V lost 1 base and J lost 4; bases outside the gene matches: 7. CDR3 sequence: CASSLVLTGGKYNEQFF. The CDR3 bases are TGTGCCAGCAGTTTAGTGCTGACAGGGGGCAAATACAATGAGCAGTTCTTC.

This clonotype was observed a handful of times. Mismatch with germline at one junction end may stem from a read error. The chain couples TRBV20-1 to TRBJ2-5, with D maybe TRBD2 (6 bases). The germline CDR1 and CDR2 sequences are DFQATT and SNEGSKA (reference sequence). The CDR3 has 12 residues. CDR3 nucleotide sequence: TGCAGTGCAGGACTAAACCAAGGGACCCAGTACTTC. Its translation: CSAGLNQGTQYF.

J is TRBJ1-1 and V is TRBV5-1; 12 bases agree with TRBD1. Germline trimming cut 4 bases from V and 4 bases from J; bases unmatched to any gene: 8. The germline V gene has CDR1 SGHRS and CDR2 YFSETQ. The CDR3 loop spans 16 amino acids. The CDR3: CASSAGTGGMGTEAFF. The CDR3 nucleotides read TGCGCCAGCAGCGCCGGGACAGGGGGCATGGGCACTGAAGCTTTCTTT.

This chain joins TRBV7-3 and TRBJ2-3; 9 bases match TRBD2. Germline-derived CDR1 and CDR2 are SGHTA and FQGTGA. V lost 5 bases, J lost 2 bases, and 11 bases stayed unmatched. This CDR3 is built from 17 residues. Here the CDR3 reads CASSPHVAGVYTDTQYF. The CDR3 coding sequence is TGTGCCAGCAGCCCTCACGTAGCGGGGGTGTACACAGATACGCAGTATTTT.

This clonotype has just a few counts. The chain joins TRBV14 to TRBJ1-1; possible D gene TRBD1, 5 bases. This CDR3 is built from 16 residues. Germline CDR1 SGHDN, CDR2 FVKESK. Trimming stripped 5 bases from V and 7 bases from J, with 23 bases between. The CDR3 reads CASSARGSYALVEAFF. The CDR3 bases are TGTGCCAGCAGCGCAAGGGGCTCCTACGCCCTGGTTGAAGCTTTCTTT.

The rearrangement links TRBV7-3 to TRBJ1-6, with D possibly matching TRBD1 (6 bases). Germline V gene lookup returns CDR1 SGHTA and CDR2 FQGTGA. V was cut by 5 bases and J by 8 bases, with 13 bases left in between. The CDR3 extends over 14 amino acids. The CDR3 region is CASSERGGDSPLHF. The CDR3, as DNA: TGTGCCAGCAGCGAGAGGGGGGGGGATTCACCCCTCCACTTT.

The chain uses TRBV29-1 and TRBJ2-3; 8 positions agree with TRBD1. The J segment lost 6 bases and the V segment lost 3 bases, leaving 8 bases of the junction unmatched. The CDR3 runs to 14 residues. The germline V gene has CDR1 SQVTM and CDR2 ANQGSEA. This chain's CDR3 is CSVDGTGPLDTQYF. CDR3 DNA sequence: TGCAGCGTTGATGGGACAGGACCTCTTGATACGCAGTATTTT.

CDR3 residues: CASSLAVYGYTF. CDR3 nucleotide sequence: TGTGCCAGCAGTTTAGCCGTCTATGGCTACACCTTC. V is TRBV12-3 or TRBV12-4 and J is TRBJ1-2; unclear D gene. Trimming cost V 0 bases and J 4 bases, with 3 bases left between them. The length of the CDR3 is 12 residues.

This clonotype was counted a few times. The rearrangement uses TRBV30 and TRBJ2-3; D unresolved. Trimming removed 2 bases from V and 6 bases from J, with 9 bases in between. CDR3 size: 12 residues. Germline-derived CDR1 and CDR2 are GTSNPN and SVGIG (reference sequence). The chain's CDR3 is CAWSTTGDTQYF. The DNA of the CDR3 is TGTGCCTGGAGTACCACCGGGGATACGCAGTATTTT.

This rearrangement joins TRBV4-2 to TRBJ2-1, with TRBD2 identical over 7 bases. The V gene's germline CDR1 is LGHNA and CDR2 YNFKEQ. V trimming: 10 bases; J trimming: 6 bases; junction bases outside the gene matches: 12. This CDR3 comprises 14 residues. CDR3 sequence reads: CATAAAGAVNEQFF. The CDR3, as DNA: TGTGCCACCGCCGCGGCGGGAGCGGTCAATGAGCAGTTCTTC.

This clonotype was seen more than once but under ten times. The DNA of the CDR3 is TGCAGCGTTGCGTGGGGGAGCACCGGGGAGCTGTTTTTT. Protein product: CSVAWGSTGELFF. The V and J genes are TRBV29-1 and TRBJ2-2; perhaps D is TRBD1 or TRBD2 (5 bases each). The CDR3 loop spans 13 amino acids. Germline-derived CDR1 and CDR2 are SQVTM and ANQGSEA. Trimming shortened V by 4 bases and J by 4 bases, and 10 bases separated the two germline ends.

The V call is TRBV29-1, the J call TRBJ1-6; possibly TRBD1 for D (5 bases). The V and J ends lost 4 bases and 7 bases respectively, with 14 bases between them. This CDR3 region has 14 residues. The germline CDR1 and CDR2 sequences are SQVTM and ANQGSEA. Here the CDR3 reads CSVALGGQNSPLHF. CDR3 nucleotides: TGCAGCGTTGCCTTAGGAGGACAAAATTCACCCCTCCACTTT.

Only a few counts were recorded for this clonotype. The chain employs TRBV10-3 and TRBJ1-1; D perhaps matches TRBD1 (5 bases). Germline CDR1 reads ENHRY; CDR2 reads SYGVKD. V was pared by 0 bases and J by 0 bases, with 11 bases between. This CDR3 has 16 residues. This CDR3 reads CAISESKVGVNTEAFF. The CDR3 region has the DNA TGTGCCATCAGTGAGTCGAAAGTGGGGGTGAACACTGAAGCTTTCTTT.

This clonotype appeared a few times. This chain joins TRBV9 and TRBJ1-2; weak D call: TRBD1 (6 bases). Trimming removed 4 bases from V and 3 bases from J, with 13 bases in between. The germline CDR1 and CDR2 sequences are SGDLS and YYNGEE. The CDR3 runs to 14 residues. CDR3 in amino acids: CASSSDSVDYGYTF. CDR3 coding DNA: TGTGCCAGCAGCTCGGACAGCGTAGACTATGGCTACACCTTC.

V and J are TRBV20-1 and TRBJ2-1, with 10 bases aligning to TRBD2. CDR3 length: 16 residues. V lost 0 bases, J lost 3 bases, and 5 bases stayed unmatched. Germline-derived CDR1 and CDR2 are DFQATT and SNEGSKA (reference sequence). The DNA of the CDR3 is TGCAGTGCTAGAGATCCCACTAGCGGGGTCTACAATGAGCAGTTCTTC. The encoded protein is CSARDPTSGVYNEQFF.

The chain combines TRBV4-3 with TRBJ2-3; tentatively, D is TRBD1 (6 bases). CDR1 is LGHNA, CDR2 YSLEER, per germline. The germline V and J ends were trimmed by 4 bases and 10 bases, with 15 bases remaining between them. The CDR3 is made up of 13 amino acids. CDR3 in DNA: TGCGCCAGCAGCCCTCTCACAGGGTTTGCGCAGTATTTT. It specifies CASSPLTGFAQYF.

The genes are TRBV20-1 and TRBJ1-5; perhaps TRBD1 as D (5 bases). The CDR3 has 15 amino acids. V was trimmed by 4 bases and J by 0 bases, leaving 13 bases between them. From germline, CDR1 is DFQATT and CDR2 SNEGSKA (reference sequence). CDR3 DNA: TGCAGTGCTACGGGGGTCTTGTATAGCAATCAGCCCCAGCATTTT. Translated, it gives CSATGVLYSNQPQHF.

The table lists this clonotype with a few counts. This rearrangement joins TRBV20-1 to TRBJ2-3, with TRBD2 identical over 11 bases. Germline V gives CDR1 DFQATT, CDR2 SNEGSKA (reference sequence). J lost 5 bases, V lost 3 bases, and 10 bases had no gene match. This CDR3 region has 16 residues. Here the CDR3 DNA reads TGCAGTGCTAGCATAGCGGGGGGGCCGAAGAAAGATACGCAGTATTTT. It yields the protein CSASIAGGPKKDTQYF.

The CDR3 loop is CSARGRDRDGSQYF. The DNA of the CDR3 is TGCAGTGCTAGAGGCCGGGACAGAGATGGGTCCCAGTACTTC. The chain has TRBV20-1 and TRBJ2-4, with TRBD1 matching 7 bases. Germline V gene sequence: CDR1 DFQATT, CDR2 SNEGSKA (reference sequence). The CDR3 covers 14 residues. J was trimmed by 13 bases and V by 1 base; bases with no gene match: 13.

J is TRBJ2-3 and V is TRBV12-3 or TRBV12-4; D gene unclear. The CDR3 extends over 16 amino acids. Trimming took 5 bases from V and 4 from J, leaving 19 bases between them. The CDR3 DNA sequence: TGTGCCAGCAGTAACCATGCCCAAGAGTGGGCAGATACGCAGTATTTT. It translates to CASSNHAQEWADTQYF.

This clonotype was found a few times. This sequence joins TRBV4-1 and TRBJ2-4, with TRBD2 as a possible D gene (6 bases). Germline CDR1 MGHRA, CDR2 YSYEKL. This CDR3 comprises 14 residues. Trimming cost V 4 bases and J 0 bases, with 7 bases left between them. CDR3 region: CASSLEGAKNIQYF. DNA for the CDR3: TGCGCCAGCAGCCTGGAGGGAGCCAAAAACATTCAGTACTTC.